This TCR beta chain was retrieved from a study of blood T cell repertoires in COVID-19. Assay: immunoSEQ multiplex PCR; the TCRdb copy retains only in-frame clones and omits some. The table shows 100,000 to 150,000 clones, with roughly four fifths occurring only once. CDR1 is SGHTA, CDR2 FQGNSA, per germline. The length of the CDR3 is 13 residues. V lost 5 bases and J lost 9, with 17 bases in between. The sequence came from a man aged 40-50 years with acute COVID-19. This sequence joins TRBV7-2 and TRBJ2-7; D perhaps matches TRBD2 (7 bases). The sequencing sample was made of PBMCs or T cells enriched from blood (not recorded which). The CDR3 DNA follows: TGTGCCAGCAGCCCCAAGGGGGGGCTCGGGCAGTACTTC. Its translation: CASSPKGGLGQYF.